The 14 T cell receptor beta chains given below trace back to one sample, sequenced in a study of identical twins. TCRdb re-called the 5' RACE reads through MiXCR, storing one row per CDR3 protein. The table has some 100,000 distinct CDR3 sequences, under 6.5% seen once; the top ten hold roughly 12%. Source material: memory T cells sorted from blood. The receptors were sampled from a woman between 45 and 60 years old in good health.

This clonotype showed up many times. This chain's CDR3 is CSARSGLAGKYEQYV. The CDR3 DNA sequence: TGCAGTGCTAGATCAGGACTAGCGGGAAAATACGAGCAGTACGTC. V gene TRBV20-1 combines with J gene TRBJ2-7; 12 nucleotides match TRBD2. Germline V gives CDR1 DFQATT, CDR2 SNEGSKA (reference sequence). With V trimmed by 2 bases and J by 4 bases, 6 bases remained unmatched. This CDR3 contains 15 residues.

This clonotype showed up many times. The rearrangement joins TRBV20-1 to TRBJ2-1; the match to TRBD2 covers 7 bases. The CDR3 consists of 15 residues. Germline values: CDR1 DFQATT, CDR2 SNEGSKA (reference sequence). After removal of 6 bases from V and 2 bases from J, the junction contained 10 bases not matched to a gene. CDR3 bases: TGCAGTGCCCTCGGGACTATCGGGACCTACAATGAGCAGTTCTTC. Encoded protein: CSALGTIGTYNEQFF.

In this sample, this clonotype turned up many times. This chain uses TRBV7-8 with TRBJ2-7; TRBD2 aligns across 9 bases. Per the germline V gene, CDR1 is SGHVS and CDR2 is FQNEAQ. Trimming removed 0 bases from V and 9 bases from J; junction bases left unmatched: 6. The CDR3 runs 14 residues. The DNA of the CDR3 is TGTGCCAGCAGCTTAGCTAGCGGGAGCCCTCCGCAGTACTTC. This codes for CASSLASGSPPQYF.

This clonotype came up a few times. The rearrangement links TRBV27 to TRBJ2-3; possibly TRBD2 for D (5 bases). The V gene's germline CDR1 is MNHEY and CDR2 SMNVEV (reference sequence). The CDR3 extends over 13 amino acids. V was shortened by 6 bases and J by 7 bases, with 14 bases between the two germline ends. CDR3 protein: CASSGSTGNTQYF. DNA for the CDR3: TGTGCCAGCAGCGGGTCGACGGGAAATACGCAGTATTTT.

In its sample, this clonotype was seen many times. The gene calls are TRBV10-1 and TRBJ2-7; 10 bases fit TRBD2. The CDR3 has 12 amino acids. Germline CDR1 is WNHNN and CDR2 is SYGVQD (reference sequence). The CDR3 DNA follows: TGCGCGACAGCGGGAGGGCCCCACGAGCAGTACTTC. Translating it yields CATAGGPHEQYF.

In its sample, this clonotype was seen a few times. The genes are TRBV6-2 or TRBV6-3 and TRBJ2-3, with a possible D match to TRBD2 (5 bases). This CDR3 spans 12 amino acids. Germline lookup yields CDR1 MNHEY and CDR2 SVGEGT. V lost 6 bases and J lost 6, with 10 bases in between. CDR3 sequence reads: CASSPPGDTQYF. CDR3 sequence (DNA): TGTGCCAGCAGCCCCCCGGGGGATACGCAGTATTTT.

CDR3 sequence (DNA): TGTGCCAGCAGTTCAGGGGGCATGACCTACGAGCAGTACTTC. Encoded protein: CASSSGGMTYEQYF. The chain recombines TRBV28 with TRBJ2-7, with 8 positions matching TRBD1. CDR1 is MDHEN, CDR2 SYDVKM, per germline. This CDR3 region has 14 residues. V dropped 4 bases and J dropped 2; count of bases not matched to a gene: 4.

This clonotype was picked up many times. The V gene is TRBV20-1, the J gene TRBJ2-3; possible D gene TRBD2, 5 bases. The length of the CDR3 is 15 residues. Germline loops: CDR1 DFQATT, CDR2 SNEGSKA (reference sequence). Trimming removed 0 bases at V and 2 bases at J, with 12 bases between. In DNA, the CDR3 is TGCAGTGCTAGAGATCGGACGGGGAACACAGATACGCAGTATTTT. Protein product: CSARDRTGNTDTQYF.

This clonotype showed up just a few times. This chain connects TRBV20-1 to TRBJ2-7; D gene ambiguous. Germline CDR1 reads DFQATT; CDR2 reads SNEGSKA (reference sequence). The CDR3 is 15 amino acids. V shed 1 base and J shed 4 bases, with 17 bases lying between them. In DNA form, the CDR3 reads TGCAGTGCTAGAGCCGTGGGTAGCTACTCATACGAGCAGTACTTC. Amino acids: CSARAVGSYSYEQYF.

The sample holds many counts of this clonotype. The chain couples TRBV11-3 to TRBJ2-1, with D unclear. Trimming shortened V by 2 bases and J by 5 bases, and 7 bases separated the two germline ends. There are 13 residues in the CDR3. Germline V gene data show CDR1 as SGHNT and CDR2 as YENEEA. The CDR3 protein is CASSLTLDNEQFF. CDR3 DNA: TGTGCCAGCAGCTTAACTCTAGACAATGAGCAGTTCTTC.

This clonotype came up many times. The chain recombines TRBV3-1 with TRBJ1-5, with D tentatively TRBD1 (6 bases). Germline V gene lookup returns CDR1 LGHDT and CDR2 YNNKEL (reference sequence). V was pared by 0 bases and J by 6 bases, with 9 bases between. This CDR3 contains 14 residues. CDR3 coding DNA: TGTGCCAGCAGCCAAGACAGGGGAGGTCAGCCCCAGCATTTT. This translates into CASSQDRGGQPQHF.

This clonotype has more than one count but fewer than ten. The chain is built from TRBV12-5 and TRBJ1-1, with 8 positions matching TRBD1. The CDR3 has 16 amino acids. In germline, CDR1 is LGHNT, CDR2 FRNRAP. V lost 2 bases and J lost 8; bases outside the gene matches: 13. CDR3 bases: TGTGCTAGTGGTTTGCCAAACGGGACAGGCAGGGCCGAAGCTTTCTTT. Residues: CASGLPNGTGRAEAFF.

This clonotype was detected a few times. The chain recombines TRBV3-1 with TRBJ2-1, with D perhaps matching TRBD2 (5 bases). V shed 4 bases and J shed 7 bases, with 8 bases lying between them. The CDR3 runs 12 residues. Germline-derived CDR1 and CDR2 are LGHDT and YNNKEL (reference sequence). The CDR3 is CASSRTGNEQFF. CDR3 DNA: TGTGCCAGCAGCCGAACGGGAAATGAGCAGTTCTTC.

This clonotype came up many times. The V call is TRBV5-1, the J call TRBJ2-1, with TRBD2 matching over 11 bases. CDR3 size: 17 residues. CDR1 is SGHRS and CDR2 is YFSETQ in the germline V gene. The V and J ends lost 3 bases and 3 bases, in that order; junction bases with no gene match: 8. CDR3 sequence (DNA): TGCGCCAGCAGCTGGGTCTCCGGGACTAGCGGCTACAATGAGCAGTTCTTC. Translation: CASSWVSGTSGYNEQFF.